This T cell receptor (beta chain) is drawn from a study of blood T cells in healthy people across ages. This clonotype occurred many times. Through a sample-barcoded 5' primer and a J-beta primer mix, a second PCR was run for roughly 6 to 11 cycles. One entry per CDR3 protein, called by TCRdb with MiXCR from the 5' RACE reads. Seen here are some 930,000 distinct CDR3 sequences, 25% to 35% observed once, and the top ten hold 10%. The CDR3 is 13 amino acids. Germline assignment: CDR1 DFQATT and CDR2 SNEGSKA (reference sequence). V was trimmed by 6 bases and J by 10 bases, leaving 19 bases between them. These same data were also listed under a study on T cells of mothers and their children.

V and J are TRBV20-1 and TRBJ2-1; the D call may be TRBD1 or TRBD2 (5 bases each). What was sequenced was blood. The origin of this receptor is a woman between 40 and 55 years old in good health. The CDR3 protein is CSAQRDQRPEQFF. The CDR3 DNA reads TGCAGTGCCCAACGGGACCAACGACCCGAGCAGTTCTTC.